A single sample gave rise to the 15 T cell receptor beta chains below, sequenced in a study of T cell responses to AZD1222 COVID-19 vaccine. Using immunoSEQ multiplex PCR, the repertoire was profiled, and TCRdb retains in-frame clones only, with some absent. The repertoire holds about 180,000 clones, 92% seen once, with around 1.9% in the top ten. Source: peripheral blood, taken 28 days after the second AZD1222 dose. These receptors all stem from an adult who received the AZD1222 COVID-19 vaccine.

The chain recombines TRBV5-1 with TRBJ2-1; 7 positions agree with TRBD2. The CDR3 sequence is 17 residues long. The germline gives CDR1 SGHRS, CDR2 YFSETQ. V lost 4 bases to trimming and J lost 0 bases; unmatched junction nucleotides: 10. CDR3 DNA sequence: TGCGCCAGCAGCCCGCAGGAAGCGGGAAGCTCCTACAATGAGCAGTTCTTC. It yields the protein CASSPQEAGSSYNEQFF.

The chain uses TRBV6-5 and TRBJ1-6; D may be TRBD1 (5 bases). The ends were cut back, 5 bases at V and 6 bases at J, with 14 bases in the middle. The V gene's germline CDR1 is MNHEY and CDR2 SVGAGI. This CDR3 comprises 15 residues. The CDR3, as DNA: TGTGCCAGCAGTCCCACCGGGACGGTTAATTCACCCCTCCACTTT. Protein product: CASSPTGTVNSPLHF.

The chain links TRBV27 to TRBJ2-5, with 9 bases identical to TRBD1. CDR1 and CDR2 (germline): MNHEY, SMNVEV (reference sequence). Trimming at V came to 5 bases and at J to 6 bases, leaving 13 bases not matched to a gene. The CDR3 spans 16 residues. This CDR3 reads CASSITYTGGAQTQYF. In nucleotides, the CDR3 is TGTGCCAGCAGTATAACCTATACAGGGGGCGCACAGACCCAGTACTTC.

As for this clone: This same CDR3 is encoded by further DNA sequences in the sample. The V call is TRBV10-3, the J call TRBJ2-7, with 9 bases aligning to TRBD1. The CDR3 is 14 residues long. V shed 5 bases, J shed 1 base, and the junction held 3 bases outside the gene matches. CDR1 is ENHRY and CDR2 is SYGVKD in the germline V gene. DNA for the CDR3: TGTGCCATCAGTCCGGGACAGGGTTCCTACGAGCAGTACTTC. Translation: CAISPGQGSYEQYF.

CDR3 in DNA: TGTGCCAGCAGCTTCCCCCCCCAGGGGGCGAACACCGGGGAGCTGTTTTTT. Amino acids: CASSFPPQGANTGELFF. The V gene is TRBV7-6, the J gene TRBJ2-2; TRBD1 matches at 7 bases. This CDR3 comprises 17 residues. Unmatched junction bases numbered 7, after V lost 3 bases and J lost 0 bases. Germline V gene data show CDR1 as SGHVS and CDR2 as FNYEAQ.

This sequence joins TRBV11-2 and TRBJ2-1; D ambiguous. V was pared by 3 bases and J by 0 bases, with 9 bases between. Germline-derived CDR1 and CDR2 are SGHAT and FQNNGV. The CDR3 has 15 amino acids. In DNA form, the CDR3 reads TGTGCCAGCAGCTTCGAATCGAGCTCCTACAATGAGCAGTTCTTC. It is translated as CASSFESSSYNEQFF.

This clone was seen only once. The chain employs TRBV3-1 (or the pseudogene TRBV3-2) and TRBJ1-2; tentatively, D is TRBD1 (5 bases). The V gene lost 4 bases and the J gene lost 9 bases, with 18 bases spanning the gap. The germline gives CDR1 LGHDT, CDR2 YNNKEL (reference sequence). The CDR3 totals 14 residues. The CDR3 here is CASSPVDTFSRYTF. The DNA of the CDR3 is TGTGCCAGCAGCCCGGTGGACACATTTTCTCGCTACACCTTC.

The chain uses TRBV5-1 and TRBJ1-2; TRBD1 might be the D (5 bases). The germline V gene encodes CDR1 SGHRS and CDR2 YFSETQ. V was shortened by 0 bases and J by 10 bases, with 16 bases between the two germline ends. This CDR3 is 14 amino acids long. CDR3 in amino acids: CASSLEGGDGSYTF. Written as DNA, the CDR3 is TGCGCCAGCAGCTTGGAAGGCGGGGACGGATCCTACACCTTC.

The CDR3 spells CASKSSRNTGELFF. The CDR3 DNA is TGTGCCAGCAAGTCGTCCCGGAACACCGGGGAGCTGTTTTTT. The chain has TRBV6-4 and TRBJ2-2; D call uncertain. There are 14 residues in the CDR3. Deletions cut 7 bases from V and 1 base from J, with 10 bases between. Germline CDR1 reads MRHNA; CDR2 reads SNTAGT.

This rearrangement joins TRBV19 to TRBJ2-7; D possibly corresponds to TRBD1 (5 bases). Germline V gene data show CDR1 as LNHDA and CDR2 as SQIVND (reference sequence). The CDR3 extends over 14 amino acids. Trimming took off 3 bases at V and 1 base at J, with 10 bases between the two ends. This CDR3 reads CASSIQGISYEQYF. CDR3 DNA: TGTGCCAGTAGTATTCAGGGTATATCCTACGAGCAGTACTTC.

V usage is TRBV5-1 and J usage is TRBJ1-1, with D tentatively TRBD1 (6 bases). The germline V gene encodes CDR1 SGHRS and CDR2 YFSETQ. The CDR3 totals 16 residues. Trimming shortened V by 0 bases and J by 3 bases, and 15 bases separated the two germline ends. The CDR3 spells CASSLAQGSLDTEAFF. CDR3 coding DNA: TGCGCCAGCAGCTTGGCACAGGGCAGTTTGGACACTGAAGCTTTCTTT. Filled out from reference TRBV5-1 and TRBJ1-1, the complete variable domain reads KAGVTQTPRYLIKTRGQQVTLSCSPISGHRSVSWYQQTPGQGLQFLFEYFSETQRNKGNFPGRFSGRQFSNSRSEMNVSTLELGDSALYLCASSLAQGSLDTEAFFGQGTRLTVV.

This chain uses TRBV12-3 or TRBV12-4 with TRBJ1-5; D not resolved. The CDR3 is 13 residues long. V was clipped by 4 bases and J by 1 base, with 5 bases between them. CDR3 DNA sequence: TGTGCCAGCAGTTCTGGGAGCAATCAGCCCCAGCATTTT. Protein sequence: CASSSGSNQPQHF.

The CDR3 DNA reads as TGTGCCTGGATGGACGCCAGGCGGGAAAAACTGTTTTTT. This sequence encodes CAWMDARREKLFF. V gene TRBV30 combines with J gene TRBJ1-4; D gene ambiguous. V gave up 4 bases and J gave up 8 bases, with 14 bases separating them. From germline, CDR1 is GTSNPN and CDR2 SVGIG (reference sequence). There are 13 residues in the CDR3.

The V call is TRBV5-1, the J call TRBJ1-1; possibly TRBD1 for D (6 bases). CDR3 length equals 15 residues. Germline values: CDR1 SGHRS, CDR2 YFSETQ. Trimming took 3 bases from V and 5 from J, leaving 17 bases between them. The CDR3 sequence: CASSSGNTGRTEAFF. In nucleotides, the CDR3 is TGCGCCAGCAGCTCAGGAAACACAGGGCGTACTGAAGCTTTCTTT.

This chain links TRBV12-3 or TRBV12-4 with TRBJ1-3; D is perhaps TRBD1 (5 bases). CDR3 length equals 13 residues. Trimming pared 7 bases from V and 4 bases from J, leaving 11 bases between. Written as DNA, the CDR3 is TGTGCCAGCACCAGGGACGCGGGAAACACCATATATTTT. The encoded protein is CASTRDAGNTIYF.